This T cell receptor beta chain was retrieved from a study of technical replicates of blood from a handful of donors. The assay was immunoSEQ multiplex PCR, and TCRdb's table has in-frame clones only and misses some. The repertoire holds around 100,000 clones, with approximately 96% as singletons. There are 13 residues in the CDR3. V was cut by 10 bases and J by 2 bases, with 14 bases left in between. The germline V gene has CDR1 SNHLY and CDR2 FYNNEI. The chain is built from TRBV2 and TRBJ1-2; tentatively, D is TRBD1 (6 bases). The clonotype comes from a human donor in good health. Input material: T cells isolated from PBMCs. CDR3 protein: CAIQGHLNYGYTF. The CDR3 nucleotides are TGTGCCATCCAGGGACACTTGAACTATGGCTACACCTTC.